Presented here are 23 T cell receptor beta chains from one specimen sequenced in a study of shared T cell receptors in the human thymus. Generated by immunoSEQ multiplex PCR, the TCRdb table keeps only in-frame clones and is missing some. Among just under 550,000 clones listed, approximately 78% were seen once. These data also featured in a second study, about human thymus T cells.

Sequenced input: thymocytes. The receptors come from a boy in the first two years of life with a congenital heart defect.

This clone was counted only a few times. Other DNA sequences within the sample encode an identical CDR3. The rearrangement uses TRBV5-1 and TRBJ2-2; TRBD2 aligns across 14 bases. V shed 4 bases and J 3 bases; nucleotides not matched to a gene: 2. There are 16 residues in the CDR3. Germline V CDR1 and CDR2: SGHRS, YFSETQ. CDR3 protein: CASSVGLAGDTGELFF. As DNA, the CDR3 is TGCGCCAGCAGCGTGGGACTAGCGGGAGACACCGGGGAGCTGTTTTTT.

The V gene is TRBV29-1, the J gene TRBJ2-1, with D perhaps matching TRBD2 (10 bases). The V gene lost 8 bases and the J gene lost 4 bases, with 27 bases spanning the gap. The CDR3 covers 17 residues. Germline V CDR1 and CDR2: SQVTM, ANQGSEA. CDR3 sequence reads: CSSRDRVTSGEYNEQFF. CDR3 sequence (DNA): TGCAGCAGCCGGGACAGGGTTACTAGCGGGGAATACAATGAGCAGTTCTTC.

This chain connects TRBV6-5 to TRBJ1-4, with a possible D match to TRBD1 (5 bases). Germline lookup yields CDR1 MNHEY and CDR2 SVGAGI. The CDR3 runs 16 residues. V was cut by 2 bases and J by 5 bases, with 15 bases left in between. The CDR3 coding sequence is TGTGCCAGCAGTTACGCCTCCGGGGGGGGAAATGAAAAACTGTTTTTT. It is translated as CASSYASGGGNEKLFF.

CDR3 sequence: CASSLGDRGDYEQYF. CDR3 coding DNA: TGTGCCAGCAGCTTAGGGGACAGGGGGGACTACGAGCAGTACTTC. The genes are TRBV11-2 and TRBJ2-7; TRBD1 aligns across 11 bases. The CDR3 is 15 residues long. Germline V gene sequence: CDR1 SGHAT, CDR2 FQNNGV. Trimming took 1 base from V and 3 from J; bases not matched to a gene: 2.

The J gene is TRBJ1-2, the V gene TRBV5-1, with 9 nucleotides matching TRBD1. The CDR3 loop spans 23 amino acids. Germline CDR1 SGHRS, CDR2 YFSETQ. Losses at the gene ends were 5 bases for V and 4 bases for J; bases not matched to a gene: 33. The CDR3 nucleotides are TGCGCCAGCAGTCCACCCGATTTGGGCCACCCGGGACAGGGTAATAAGTTAGGCTATGGCTACACCTTC. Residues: CASSPPDLGHPGQGNKLGYGYTF.

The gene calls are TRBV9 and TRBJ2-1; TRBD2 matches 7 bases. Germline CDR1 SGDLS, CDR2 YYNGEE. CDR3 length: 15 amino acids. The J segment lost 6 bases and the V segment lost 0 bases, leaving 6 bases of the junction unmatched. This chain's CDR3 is CASSVGAGVLNEQFF. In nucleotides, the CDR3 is TGTGCCAGCAGCGTAGGTGCGGGAGTACTCAATGAGCAGTTCTTC.

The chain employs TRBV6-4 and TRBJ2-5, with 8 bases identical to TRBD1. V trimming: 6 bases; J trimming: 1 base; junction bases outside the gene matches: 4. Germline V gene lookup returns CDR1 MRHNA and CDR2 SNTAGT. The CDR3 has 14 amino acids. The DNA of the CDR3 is TGTGCCAGCAGCGGGGACAGGCCCCAAGAGACCCAGTACTTC. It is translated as CASSGDRPQETQYF.

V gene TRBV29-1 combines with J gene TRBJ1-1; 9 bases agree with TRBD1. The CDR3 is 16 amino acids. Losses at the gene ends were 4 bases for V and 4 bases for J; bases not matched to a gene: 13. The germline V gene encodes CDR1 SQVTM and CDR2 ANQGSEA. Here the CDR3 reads CSVAPLRDRDSTEAFF. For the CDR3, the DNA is TGCAGCGTTGCCCCACTCCGGGACAGGGATAGCACTGAAGCTTTCTTT.

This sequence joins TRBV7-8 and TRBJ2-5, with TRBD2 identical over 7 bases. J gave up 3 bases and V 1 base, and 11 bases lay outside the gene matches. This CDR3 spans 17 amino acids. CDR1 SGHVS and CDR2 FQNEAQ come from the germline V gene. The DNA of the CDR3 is TGTGCCAGCAGCTTAGATCTGCCAGCGGGAATTGAAGAGACCCAGTACTTC. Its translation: CASSLDLPAGIEETQYF.

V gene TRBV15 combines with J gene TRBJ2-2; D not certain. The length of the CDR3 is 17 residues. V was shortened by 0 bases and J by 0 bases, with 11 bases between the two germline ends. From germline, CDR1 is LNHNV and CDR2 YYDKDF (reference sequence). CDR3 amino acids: CATSRDYKRTNTGELFF. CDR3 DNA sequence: TGTGCCACCAGCAGAGATTATAAGCGAACGAACACCGGGGAGCTGTTTTTT.

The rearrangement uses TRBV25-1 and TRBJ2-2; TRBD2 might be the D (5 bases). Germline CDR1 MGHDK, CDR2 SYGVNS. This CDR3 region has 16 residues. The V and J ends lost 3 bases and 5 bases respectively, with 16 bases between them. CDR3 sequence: CASSDPSGGGTGELFF. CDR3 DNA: TGTGCCAGCAGTGACCCCTCGGGCGGAGGAACCGGGGAGCTGTTTTTT.

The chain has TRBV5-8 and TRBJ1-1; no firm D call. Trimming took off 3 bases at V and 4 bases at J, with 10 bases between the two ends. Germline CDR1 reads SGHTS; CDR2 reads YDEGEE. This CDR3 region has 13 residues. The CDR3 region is CASSWLQSTEAFF. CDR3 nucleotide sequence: TGTGCCAGCAGCTGGCTACAGTCCACTGAAGCTTTCTTT.

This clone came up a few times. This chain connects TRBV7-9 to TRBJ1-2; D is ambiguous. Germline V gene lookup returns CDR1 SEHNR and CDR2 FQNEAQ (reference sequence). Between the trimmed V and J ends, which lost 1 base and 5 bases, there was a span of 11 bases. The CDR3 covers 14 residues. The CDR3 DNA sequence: TGTGCCAGCAGCTTAGGCGAAGGGAGGTATGGCTACACCTTC. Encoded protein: CASSLGEGRYGYTF.

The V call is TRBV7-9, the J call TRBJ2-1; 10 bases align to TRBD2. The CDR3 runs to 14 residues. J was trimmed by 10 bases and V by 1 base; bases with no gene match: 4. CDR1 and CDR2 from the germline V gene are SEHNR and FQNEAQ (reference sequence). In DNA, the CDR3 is TGTGCCAGCAGCTTAGGACTAGCGGGCCCAGAGCAGTTCTTC. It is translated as CASSLGLAGPEQFF.

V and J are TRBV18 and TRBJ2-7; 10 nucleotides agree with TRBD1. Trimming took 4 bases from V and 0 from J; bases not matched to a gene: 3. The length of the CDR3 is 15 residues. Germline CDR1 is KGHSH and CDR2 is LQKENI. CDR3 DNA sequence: TGTGCCAGCTCACGGGGACAGGGGTCCTCCTACGAGCAGTACTTC. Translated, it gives CASSRGQGSSYEQYF.

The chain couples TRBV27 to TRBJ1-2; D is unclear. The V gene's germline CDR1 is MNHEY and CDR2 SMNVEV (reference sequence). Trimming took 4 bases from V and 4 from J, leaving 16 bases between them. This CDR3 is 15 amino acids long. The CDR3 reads CASSYQSRDAYGYTF. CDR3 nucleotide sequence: TGTGCCAGCAGTTACCAATCCCGGGATGCCTATGGCTACACCTTC.

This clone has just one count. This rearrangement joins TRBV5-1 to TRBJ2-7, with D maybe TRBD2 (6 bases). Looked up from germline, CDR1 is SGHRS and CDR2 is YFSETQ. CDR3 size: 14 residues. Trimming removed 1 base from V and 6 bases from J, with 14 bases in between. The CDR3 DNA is TGCGCCAGCAGCTTGCGGGGGAGCGCCGGCGAGCAGTACTTC. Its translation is CASSLRGSAGEQYF. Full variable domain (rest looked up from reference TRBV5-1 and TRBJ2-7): KAGVTQTPRYLIKTRGQQVTLSCSPISGHRSVSWYQQTPGQGLQFLFEYFSETQRNKGNFPGRFSGRQFSNSRSEMNVSTLELGDSALYLCASSLRGSAGEQYFGPGTRLTVT.

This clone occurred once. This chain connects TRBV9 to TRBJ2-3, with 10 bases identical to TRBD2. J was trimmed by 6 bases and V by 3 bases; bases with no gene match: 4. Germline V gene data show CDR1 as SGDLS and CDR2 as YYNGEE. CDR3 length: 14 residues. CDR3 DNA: TGTGCCAGCAGCGCACAGCGGGAGGGGGATACGCAGTATTTT. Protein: CASSAQREGDTQYF.

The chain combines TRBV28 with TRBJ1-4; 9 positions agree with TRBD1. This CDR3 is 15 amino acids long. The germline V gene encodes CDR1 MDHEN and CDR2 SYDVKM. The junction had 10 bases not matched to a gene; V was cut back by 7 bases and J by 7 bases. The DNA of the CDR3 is TGTGCCAGCACCCAGTCGGACAGGGGCCTTGAAAAACTGTTTTTT. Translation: CASTQSDRGLEKLFF.

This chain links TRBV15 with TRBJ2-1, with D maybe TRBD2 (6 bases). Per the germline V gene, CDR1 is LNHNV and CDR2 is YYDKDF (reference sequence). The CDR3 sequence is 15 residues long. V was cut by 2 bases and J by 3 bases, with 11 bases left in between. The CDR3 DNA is TGTGCCACCAGCAGAAACCGGGACTGCTACAATGAGCAGTTCTTC. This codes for CATSRNRDCYNEQFF.

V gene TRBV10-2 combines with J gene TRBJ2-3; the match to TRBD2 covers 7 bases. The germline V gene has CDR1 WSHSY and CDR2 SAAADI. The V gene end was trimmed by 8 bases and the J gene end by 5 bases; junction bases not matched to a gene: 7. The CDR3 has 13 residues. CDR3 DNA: TGCGCCAGCTCCCTCGGGGGGAGAGATACGCAGTATTTT. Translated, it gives CASSLGGRDTQYF.

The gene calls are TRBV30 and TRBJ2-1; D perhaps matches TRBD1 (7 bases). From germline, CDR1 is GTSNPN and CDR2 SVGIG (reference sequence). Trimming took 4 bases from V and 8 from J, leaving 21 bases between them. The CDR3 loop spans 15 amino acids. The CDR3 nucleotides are TGTGCCTGGACGCGCGCAGGGGGACTCAGGGATGAGCAGTTCTTC. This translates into CAWTRAGGLRDEQFF.

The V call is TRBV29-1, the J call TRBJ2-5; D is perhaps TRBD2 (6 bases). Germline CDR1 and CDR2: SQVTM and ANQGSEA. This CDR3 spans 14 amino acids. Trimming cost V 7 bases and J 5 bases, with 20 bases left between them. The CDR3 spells CSAYGSVESETQYF. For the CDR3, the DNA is TGCAGCGCTTACGGGAGCGTCGAATCGGAGACCCAGTACTTC.